Sequencing of this T cell receptor beta chain was carried out in a study of blood T cell repertoires in COVID-19. The participants were between about 18 and 89 years old and came from some 23 US areas. All recovered Cohort 3 donors got two negative PCRs, got clearance, or saw symptom resolution. The repertoire was sequenced with immunoSEQ multiplex PCR; TCRdb's copy has only in-frame clones and lacks some. The data contain about 380,000 clones, approximately 84% of them singletons. Germline values: CDR1 SQVTM, CDR2 ANQGSEA. The CDR3 is 14 residues long. Trimming removed 6 bases from V and 4 bases from J, with 17 bases in between.

J is TRBJ2-3 and V is TRBV29-1; D perhaps matches TRBD1 (6 bases). The receptor was isolated from a woman in her 30s who had recovered from COVID-19. The specimen sequenced was PBMCs or T cells enriched from blood (not recorded which). Here the CDR3 reads CSVTGQGRPDTQYF. CDR3 in DNA: TGCAGCGTCACGGGGCAGGGGCGACCAGATACGCAGTATTTT.